Following are 8 T cell receptor beta chains from one sample sequenced in a study of human T cells and chemical hapten exposure. TCRdb analysed the RACE reads with MiXCR anew, one entry per CDR3 protein. The sample contains some 45,000 distinct CDR3 sequences, over 10% of which appear only once. Time point described: pre-sensitization, week 0. As to treatment: therapeutic diphenylcyclopropenone sensitization with weekly scalp DPC. The sample consisted of whole blood, taken in connection with sensitization to the hapten diphenylcyclopropenone (DPC). The receptors here all came from a woman in her twenties or thirties with alopecia areata. Some clones in this sample may be carry-over from other donors' samples.

This clonotype was detected only a few times. The rearrangement links TRBV5-4 to TRBJ2-7, with TRBD1 identical over 7 bases. The germline V gene has CDR1 SGHNT and CDR2 YYREEE (reference sequence). The CDR3 runs to 14 residues. Trimming at V came to 4 bases and at J to 0 bases, leaving 4 bases not matched to a gene. CDR3 in DNA: TGTGCCAGCAGCAACAGGGGTTACTCCTACGAGCAGTACTTC. It yields the protein CASSNRGYSYEQYF.

The table lists this clonotype with many counts. The rearrangement joins TRBV7-6 to TRBJ2-7; D gene uncertain. CDR1 SGHVS and CDR2 FNYEAQ come from the germline V gene. The V and J ends lost 5 bases and 0 bases respectively, with 14 bases between them. The CDR3 has 15 amino acids. The CDR3 DNA reads TGTGCCAGCAGCGTCTTGACTTCCAGCTCCTACGAGCAGTACTTC. Protein product: CASSVLTSSSYEQYF.

This clonotype appeared a few times. For the CDR3, the DNA is TGCGCCAGCAGCCAAGATTCCGGGATTTATGGCTACACCTTC. It yields the protein CASSQDSGIYGYTF. The chain has TRBV4-3 and TRBJ1-2; D unresolved. V gave up 0 bases and J gave up 5 bases, with 10 bases separating them. CDR1 LGHNA and CDR2 YSLEER come from the germline V gene. The CDR3 loop spans 14 amino acids.

The V gene is TRBV27, the J gene TRBJ2-7, with D unclear. CDR1 and CDR2 (germline): MNHEY, SMNVEV (reference sequence). V lost 3 bases to trimming and J lost 3 bases, with 12 bases between them. The CDR3 has 14 residues. In nucleotides, the CDR3 is TGTGCCAGCAGTTTTCAGGAGACCGGCTACGAGCAGTACTTC. Protein product: CASSFQETGYEQYF.

V usage is TRBV18 and J usage is TRBJ1-3; 7 nucleotides agree with TRBD1. Germline-derived CDR1 and CDR2 are KGHSH and LQKENI. J was trimmed by 2 bases and V by 11 bases; bases with no gene match: 6. CDR3 length: 13 residues. The CDR3 loop is CAGRGTTGNTIYF. Written as DNA, the CDR3 is TGTGCCGGCAGGGGGACAACTGGAAACACCATATATTTT.

In its sample, this clonotype was seen a few times. The V call is TRBV7-8, the J call TRBJ1-1; tentatively, D is TRBD1 (5 bases). The length of the CDR3 is 14 residues. Germline loops: CDR1 SGHVS, CDR2 FQNEAQ. Between the trimmed V and J ends, which lost 2 bases and 3 bases, there was a span of 10 bases. The CDR3 sequence: CASSLLWGDTEAFF. The CDR3 DNA sequence: TGTGCCAGCAGCTTACTTTGGGGGGACACTGAAGCTTTCTTT.

This clonotype came up many times. This sequence joins TRBV27 and TRBJ2-1; D uncertain. Germline CDR1 is MNHEY and CDR2 is SMNVEV (reference sequence). Trimming left V 0 bases short and J 6 bases short, with 9 bases between. The CDR3 consists of 14 residues. Written as DNA, the CDR3 is TGTGCCAGCAGTTTATCTAGGGTCTTCAATGAGCAGTTCTTC. This gives the protein CASSLSRVFNEQFF.

The chain joins TRBV6-4 to TRBJ1-5; no reliable D call. Trimming left V 0 bases short and J 0 bases short, with 18 bases between. Germline V gene data show CDR1 as MRHNA and CDR2 as SNTAGT. This CDR3 is built from 19 residues. CDR3 nucleotides: TGTGCCAGCAGTGACTCGAAAATGGTTGCCACTCCTAGCAATCAGCCCCAGCATTTT. Its translation: CASSDSKMVATPSNQPQHF.